This T cell receptor (beta chain) is from a study of identical twins. A universal primer site arose from template switching, and cDNA bore unique molecular identifiers. TCRdb re-called the 5' RACE reads with MiXCR, one entry per CDR3 protein. The table has around 960,000 distinct CDR3 sequences, 9% to 15% seen once; the top ten hold under 2%. Study results and caveats: Fewer insertions characterized abundant cord blood beta clonotypes, whereas memory repertoires showed none. Models came in too low on out-of-frame TCR alpha sharing in monozygotic twins.

This clonotype has only a few counts. Its cognate antigen is unknown. These records were also assigned to another study, of yellow fever vaccine responses in identical twins.

The material sequenced was PBMCs. The TCR comes from a woman aged 18-29 years in good health.

The CDR3 reads CASRPKTRAGRADYEQFF. CDR3 nucleotides: TGCGCCAGCAGGCCCAAAACCCGGGCGGGGAGGGCCGATTATGAGCAGTTCTTC. The chain uses TRBV5-1 and TRBJ2-1; TRBD2 agrees at 7 bases. Germline V lookup: CDR1 SGHRS, CDR2 YFSETQ. Germline trimming cut 5 bases from V and 8 bases from J; bases unmatched to any gene: 22. The CDR3 is 18 residues long.